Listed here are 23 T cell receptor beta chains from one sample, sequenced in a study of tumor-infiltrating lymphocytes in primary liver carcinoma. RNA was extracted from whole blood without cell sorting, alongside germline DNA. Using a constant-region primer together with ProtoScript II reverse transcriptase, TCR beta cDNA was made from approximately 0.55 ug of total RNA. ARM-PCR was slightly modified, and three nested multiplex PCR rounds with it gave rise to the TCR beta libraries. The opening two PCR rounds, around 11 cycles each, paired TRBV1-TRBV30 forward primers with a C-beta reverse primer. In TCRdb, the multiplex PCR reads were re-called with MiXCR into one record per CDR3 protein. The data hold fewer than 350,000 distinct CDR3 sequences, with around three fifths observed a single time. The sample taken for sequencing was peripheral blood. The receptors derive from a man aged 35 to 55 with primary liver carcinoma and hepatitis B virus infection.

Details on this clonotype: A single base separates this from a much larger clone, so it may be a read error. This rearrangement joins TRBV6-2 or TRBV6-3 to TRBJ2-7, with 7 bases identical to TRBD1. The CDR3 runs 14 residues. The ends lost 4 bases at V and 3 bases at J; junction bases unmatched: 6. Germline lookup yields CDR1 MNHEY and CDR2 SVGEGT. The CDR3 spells CASSCLGTDYEQYF. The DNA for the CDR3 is TGTGCCAGCAGTTGCCTCGGGACAGACTACGAGCAGTACTTC.

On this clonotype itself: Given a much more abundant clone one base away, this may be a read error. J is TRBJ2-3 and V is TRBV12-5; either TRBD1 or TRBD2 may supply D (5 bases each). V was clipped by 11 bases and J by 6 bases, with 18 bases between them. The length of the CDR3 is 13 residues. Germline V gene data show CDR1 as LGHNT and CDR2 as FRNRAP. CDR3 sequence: CAGSPSGGDTQYF. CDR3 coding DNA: TGTGCTGGCTCCCCCAGTGGGGGTGATACGCAGTATTTT.

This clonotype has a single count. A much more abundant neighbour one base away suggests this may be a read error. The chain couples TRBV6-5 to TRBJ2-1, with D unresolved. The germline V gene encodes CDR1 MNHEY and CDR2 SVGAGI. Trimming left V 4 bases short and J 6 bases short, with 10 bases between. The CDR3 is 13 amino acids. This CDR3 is CASSLQPSNEQFF. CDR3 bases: TGTGCCAGCAGTTTACAGCCATCCAATGAGCAGTTCTTC.

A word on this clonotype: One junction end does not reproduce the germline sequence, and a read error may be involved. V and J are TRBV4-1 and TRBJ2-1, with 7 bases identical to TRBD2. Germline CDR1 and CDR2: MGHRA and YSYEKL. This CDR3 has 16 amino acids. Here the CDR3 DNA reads TGCGCCGGCAGCCAAAGGACTAGAGGATCCTACAATGAGCAGTTCTTC. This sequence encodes CAGSQRTRGSYNEQFF.

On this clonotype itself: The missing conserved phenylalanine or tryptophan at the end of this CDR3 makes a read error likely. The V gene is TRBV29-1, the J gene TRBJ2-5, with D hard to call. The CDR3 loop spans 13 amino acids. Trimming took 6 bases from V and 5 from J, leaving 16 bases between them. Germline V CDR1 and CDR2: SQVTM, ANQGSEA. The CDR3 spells CSVLGRAVETQYL. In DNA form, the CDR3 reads TGCAGCGTCTTGGGAAGGGCTGTGGAGACCCAGTACCTC.

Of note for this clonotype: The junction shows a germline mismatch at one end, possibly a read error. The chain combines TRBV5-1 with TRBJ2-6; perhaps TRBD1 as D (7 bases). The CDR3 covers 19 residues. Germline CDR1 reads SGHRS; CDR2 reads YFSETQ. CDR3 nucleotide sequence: TGCGCCGGCAGCTCGGAGGGGACAGAATTTCTCTCTGGGGCCAACGTCCTGACTTTC. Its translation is CAGSSEGTEFLSGANVLTF.

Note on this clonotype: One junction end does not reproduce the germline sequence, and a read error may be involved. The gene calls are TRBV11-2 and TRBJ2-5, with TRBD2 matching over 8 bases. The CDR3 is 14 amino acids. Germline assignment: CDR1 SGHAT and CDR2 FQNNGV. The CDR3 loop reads CTSNFSGGQETQYF. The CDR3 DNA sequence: TGTACCAGCAACTTCAGCGGGGGACAAGAGACCCAGTACTTC.

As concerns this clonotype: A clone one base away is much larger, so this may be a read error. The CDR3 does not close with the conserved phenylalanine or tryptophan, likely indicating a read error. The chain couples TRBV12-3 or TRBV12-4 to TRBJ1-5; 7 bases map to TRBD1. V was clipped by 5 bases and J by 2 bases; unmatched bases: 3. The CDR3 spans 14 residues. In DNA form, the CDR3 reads TGTGCCAGCAGTCGACAGGGTCGCAATCAGCCCCAGCATTCT. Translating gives CASSRQGRNQPQHS.

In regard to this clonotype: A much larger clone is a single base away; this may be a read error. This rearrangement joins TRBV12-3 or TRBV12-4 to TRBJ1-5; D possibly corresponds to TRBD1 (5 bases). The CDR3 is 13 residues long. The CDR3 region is CGSTPGTTSPQHF. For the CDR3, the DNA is TGTGGCAGCACCCCGGGGACCACCTCGCCCCAGCATTTT.

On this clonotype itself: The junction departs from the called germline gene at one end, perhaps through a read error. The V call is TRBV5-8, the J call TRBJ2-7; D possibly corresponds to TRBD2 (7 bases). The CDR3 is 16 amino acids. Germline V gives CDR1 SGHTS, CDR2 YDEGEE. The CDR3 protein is CDSSLPWGGLGYEQYF. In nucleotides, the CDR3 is TGTGACAGCAGCTTGCCTTGGGGGGGCCTAGGCTACGAGCAGTACTTC.

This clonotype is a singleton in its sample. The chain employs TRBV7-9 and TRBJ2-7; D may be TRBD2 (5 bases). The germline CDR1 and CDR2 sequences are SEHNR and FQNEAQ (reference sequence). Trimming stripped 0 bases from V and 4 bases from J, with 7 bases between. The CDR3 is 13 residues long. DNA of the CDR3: TGTGCCAGCAGCTTAGCCACGGGATACGAGCAGTACTTC. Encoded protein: CASSLATGYEQYF.

The CDR3 here is CSVLTGGETQYF. In DNA form, the CDR3 reads TGCAGCGTTCTGACGGGCGGAGAGACCCAGTACTTC. This chain uses TRBV29-1 with TRBJ2-5, with D unresolved. V lost 5 bases and J lost 4, with 11 bases in between. This CDR3 region has 12 residues. Germline assignment: CDR1 SQVTM and CDR2 ANQGSEA.

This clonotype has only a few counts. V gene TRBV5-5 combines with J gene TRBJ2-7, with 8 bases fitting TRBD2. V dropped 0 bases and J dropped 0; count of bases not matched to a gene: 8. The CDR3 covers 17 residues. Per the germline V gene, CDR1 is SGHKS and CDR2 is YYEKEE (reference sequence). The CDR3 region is CASSLALGGASSYEQYF. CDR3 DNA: TGTGCCAGCAGCTTGGCCCTCGGGGGGGCTAGCTCCTACGAGCAGTACTTC.

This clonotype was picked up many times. CDR3 sequence reads: CSVELGGGEQYF. CDR3 in DNA: TGCAGCGTTGAACTCGGGGGTGGCGAGCAGTACTTC. The J gene is TRBJ2-7, the V gene TRBV29-1; D might be TRBD2 (6 bases). The CDR3 has 12 amino acids. V was pared by 2 bases and J by 6 bases, with 11 bases between. Germline loops: CDR1 SQVTM, CDR2 ANQGSEA.

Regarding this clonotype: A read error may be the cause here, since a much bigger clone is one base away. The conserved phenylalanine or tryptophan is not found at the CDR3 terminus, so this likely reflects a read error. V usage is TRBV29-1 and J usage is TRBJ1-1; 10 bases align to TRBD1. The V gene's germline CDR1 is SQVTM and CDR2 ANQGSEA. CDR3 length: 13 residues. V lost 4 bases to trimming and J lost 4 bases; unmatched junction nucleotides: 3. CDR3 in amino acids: CSVGQGASTEAFV. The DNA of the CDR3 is TGCAGCGTTGGACAGGGGGCTAGCACTGAAGCTTTCGTT.

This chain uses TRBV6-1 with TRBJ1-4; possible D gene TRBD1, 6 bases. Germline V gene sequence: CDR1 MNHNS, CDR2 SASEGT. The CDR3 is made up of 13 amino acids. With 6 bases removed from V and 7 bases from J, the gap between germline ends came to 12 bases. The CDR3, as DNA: TGTGCCAGCAGCAGGGGCGCAGGTGAAAAACTGTTTTTT. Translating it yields CASSRGAGEKLFF.

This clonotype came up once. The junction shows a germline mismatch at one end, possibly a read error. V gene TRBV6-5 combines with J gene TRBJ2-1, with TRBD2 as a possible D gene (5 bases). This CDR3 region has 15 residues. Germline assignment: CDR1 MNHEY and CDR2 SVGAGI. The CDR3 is CATSYTRGMYTEQFF. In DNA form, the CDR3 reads TGTGCCACCAGTTACACTAGAGGGATGTACACTGAGCAGTTCTTC.

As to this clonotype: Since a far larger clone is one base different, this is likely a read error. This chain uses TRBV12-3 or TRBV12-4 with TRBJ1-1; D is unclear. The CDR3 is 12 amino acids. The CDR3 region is CTSSFANTEAFF. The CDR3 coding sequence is TGTACCAGCAGTTTTGCGAACACTGAAGCTTTCTTT.

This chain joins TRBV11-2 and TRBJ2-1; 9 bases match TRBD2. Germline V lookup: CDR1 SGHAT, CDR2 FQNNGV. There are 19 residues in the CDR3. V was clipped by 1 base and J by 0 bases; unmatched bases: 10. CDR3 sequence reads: CASSLVSLAGPSSYNEQFF. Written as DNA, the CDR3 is TGTGCCAGCAGCTTAGTGTCCCTAGCGGGACCGAGCTCCTACAATGAGCAGTTCTTC.

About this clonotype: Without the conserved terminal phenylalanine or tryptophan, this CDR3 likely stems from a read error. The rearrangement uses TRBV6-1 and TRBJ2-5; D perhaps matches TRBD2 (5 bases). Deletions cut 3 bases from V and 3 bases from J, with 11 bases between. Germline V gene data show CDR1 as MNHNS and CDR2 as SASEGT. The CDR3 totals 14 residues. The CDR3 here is CASSEGGWKETQYI. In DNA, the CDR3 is TGTGCCAGCAGTGAGGGCGGGTGGAAAGAGACCCAGTACATC.

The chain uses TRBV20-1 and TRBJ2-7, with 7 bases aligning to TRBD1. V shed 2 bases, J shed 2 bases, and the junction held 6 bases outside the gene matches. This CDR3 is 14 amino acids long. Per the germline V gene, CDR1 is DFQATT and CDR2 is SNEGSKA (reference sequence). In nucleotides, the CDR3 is TGCAGTGCTAGACCCGCCGGGACAGCCTACGAGCAGTACTTC. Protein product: CSARPAGTAYEQYF.

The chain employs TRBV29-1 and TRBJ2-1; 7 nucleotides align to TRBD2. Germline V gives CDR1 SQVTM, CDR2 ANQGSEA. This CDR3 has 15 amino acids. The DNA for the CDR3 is TGCACTGTTGATTTAGGGAGACTAGCAACCGCTGAACAGTTCTTC. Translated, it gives CTVDLGRLATAEQFF.

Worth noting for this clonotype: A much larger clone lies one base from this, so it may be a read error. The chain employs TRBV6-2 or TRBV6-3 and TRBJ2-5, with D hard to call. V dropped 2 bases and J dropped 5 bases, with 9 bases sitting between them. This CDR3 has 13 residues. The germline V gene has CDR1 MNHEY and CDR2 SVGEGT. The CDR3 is CASSYPPWETQYF. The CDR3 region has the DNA TGTGCCAGCAGTTACCCCCCTTGGGAGACCCAGTACTTC.